In this sample, the clone carrying this TCR beta chain turned up a few times. Its target is not known. The sample is drawn from a study of beta chain features in type 1 diabetes. Overall study: The study examined around 98,000,000 sorted cells across all samples. Study-wide findings and caveats: The VDJ junctions of type 1 diabetes patients carried fewer insertions and more deletions. A closer apparent resemblance between naive, central memory and Treg TCRB repertoires was seen in patients than in healthy donors. When Type 1 diabetes patients were examined, their TCRB CDR3s proved moderately but significantly shorter in all four CD4+ subsets.

The germline gives CDR1 SGHTA, CDR2 FQGNSA. Trimming cost V 4 bases and J 4 bases, with 13 bases left between them. This CDR3 has 14 amino acids. Isolated RNA was reverse transcribed in full, so expressed TCRB transcripts were sequenced. The protocol was immunoSEQ multiplex PCR, while the TCRdb copy is restricted to in-frame clones and leaves out a portion. In the table there are a few hundred thousand clones, 8.5% to 10% of which are singletons. Naive, central memory, regulatory and stem cell-like memory cells within the CD4+ compartment were sorted using CD45RO/CCR7/CD25/CD127/CD95/CD27. Sequencing used central memory CD4+ T cells from blood. The gene calls are TRBV7-2 and TRBJ1-1; D ambiguous. This receptor was obtained from a man aged 25-40 years with type 1 diabetes. CDR3: CASSSFKLSTEAFF. In DNA form, the CDR3 reads TGTGCCAGCAGCTCGTTCAAATTGAGCACTGAAGCTTTCTTT.